This T cell receptor (beta chain) was retrieved from a study of human T cells and chemical hapten exposure. Study-level points and caveats: Compared with pre-sensitization or healthy control sets, expanded TCRs clustered more.

Unique molecular identifiers were attached to individual cDNA molecules during library preparation. TCRdb reprocessed the RACE reads via MiXCR and lists one record per CDR3 protein. The top ten hold 2% to 2.5% of the sample, which has approximately 96,000 distinct CDR3 sequences, around 9.3% seen once. The CDR3 sequence is 15 residues long. V shed 0 bases and J shed 0 bases, with 10 bases lying between them. CDR1 is SGHNT and CDR2 is YYREEE in the germline V gene (reference sequence). Remarks on this clonotype: No antigen is known for it.

As for time point: patch test 2, 6 weeks after DPC sensitization. Treatment given: therapeutic diphenylcyclopropenone sensitization with weekly scalp DPC. The J gene is TRBJ2-7, the V gene TRBV5-4; the D gene is possibly TRBD2 (6 bases). The sequencing used whole blood, collected in connection with sensitization to the hapten diphenylcyclopropenone (DPC). This TCR came from a middle-aged woman with alopecia areata. Some clones in this sample may be carry-over from other donors' samples. Written as DNA, the CDR3 is TGTGCCAGCAGCTTGGGGGGAGGAAGCTCCTACGAGCAGTACTTC. This translates into CASSLGGGSSYEQYF.